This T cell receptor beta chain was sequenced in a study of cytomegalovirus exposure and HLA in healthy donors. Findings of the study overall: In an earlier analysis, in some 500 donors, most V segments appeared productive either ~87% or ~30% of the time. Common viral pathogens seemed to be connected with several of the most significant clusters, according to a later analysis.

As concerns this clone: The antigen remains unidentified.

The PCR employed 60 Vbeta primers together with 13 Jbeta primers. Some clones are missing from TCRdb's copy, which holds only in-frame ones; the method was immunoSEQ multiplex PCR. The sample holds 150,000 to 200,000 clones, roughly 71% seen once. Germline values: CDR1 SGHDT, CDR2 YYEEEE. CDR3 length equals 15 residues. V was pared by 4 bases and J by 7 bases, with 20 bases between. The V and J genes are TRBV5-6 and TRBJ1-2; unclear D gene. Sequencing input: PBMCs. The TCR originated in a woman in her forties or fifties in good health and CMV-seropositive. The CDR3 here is CASSVGSSIGSGYTF. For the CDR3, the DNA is TGTGCCAGCAGCGTCGGATCTTCGATCGGGTCTGGCTACACCTTC.